These 11 T cell receptor beta chains were sequenced from one sample in a study of blood T cell repertoires in COVID-19. Produced via immunoSEQ multiplex PCR; TCRdb's table is partial and in-frame only. Of fewer than 200,000 clones listed, 88% are singletons. The specimen sequenced was PBMCs or T cells enriched from blood (not recorded which). The receptors come from a woman between 18 and 29 years old who had recovered from COVID-19.

The chain uses TRBV18 and TRBJ1-4; 9 bases agree with TRBD1. The CDR3 is made up of 15 amino acids. V was pared by 6 bases and J by 8 bases, with 10 bases of the junction left unmatched. Germline values: CDR1 KGHSH, CDR2 LQKENI. CDR3 sequence reads: CASSPTGTGQEKLFF. The CDR3 DNA sequence: TGTGCCAGCTCGCCCACCGGGACAGGGCAGGAAAAACTGTTTTTT.

The CDR3: CASSQTSRQISNQPQHF. For the CDR3, the DNA is TGCGCCAGCAGCCAAACATCCCGACAGATAAGCAATCAGCCCCAGCATTTT. The chain recombines TRBV4-1 with TRBJ1-5; possible D gene TRBD1, 5 bases. Trimming took 2 bases from V and 1 from J, leaving 15 bases between them. Germline loops: CDR1 MGHRA, CDR2 YSYEKL. The CDR3 runs 17 residues.

The J gene is TRBJ2-7, the V gene TRBV5-6; 7 bases match TRBD1. The CDR3 length is 13 residues. Germline CDR1 is SGHDT and CDR2 is YYEEEE. V trimming: 4 bases; J trimming: 4 bases; junction bases outside the gene matches: 5. The CDR3 coding sequence is TGTGCCAGCAGCAGGGACAGAGAGTACGAGCAGTACTTC. Protein: CASSRDREYEQYF.

This chain connects TRBV6-6 to TRBJ2-7; 12 positions agree with TRBD2. Germline V CDR1 and CDR2: MNHNY, SVGAGI (reference sequence). J gave up 4 bases and V 6 bases, and 4 bases lay outside the gene matches. This CDR3 is built from 14 residues. CDR3 nucleotide sequence: TGTGCCAGCAGACCTAGCGGGGGGGGTTACGAGCAGTACTTC. Protein: CASRPSGGGYEQYF.

V gene TRBV18 combines with J gene TRBJ1-1, with D perhaps TRBD1 (6 bases). V lost 6 bases and J 7 bases, leaving 15 bases between the germline ends. The length of the CDR3 is 13 residues. Per germline, CDR1 KGHSH and CDR2 LQKENI. The CDR3 here is CASSRGGLGEAFF. The CDR3 DNA reads as TGTGCCAGCTCGAGAGGGGGATTGGGTGAAGCTTTCTTT.

V usage is TRBV15 and J usage is TRBJ2-5; D gene unclear. Germline V CDR1 and CDR2: LNHNV, YYDKDF (reference sequence). The CDR3 covers 11 residues. V was clipped by 6 bases and J by 5 bases, with 7 bases between them. Here the CDR3 reads CATRVRETQYF. CDR3 coding DNA: TGTGCCACCAGAGTCCGGGAGACCCAGTACTTC.

The chain is built from TRBV7-6 and TRBJ2-1; 7 bases align to TRBD2. V was clipped by 5 bases and J by 2 bases; unmatched bases: 9. Germline values: CDR1 SGHVS, CDR2 FNYEAQ. The CDR3 runs 16 residues. CDR3 protein: CASSLWGGGPYNEQFF. CDR3 coding DNA: TGTGCCAGCAGCCTCTGGGGGGGAGGGCCCTACAATGAGCAGTTCTTC.

The rearrangement links TRBV12-3 or TRBV12-4 to TRBJ1-4; the D is unclear. V lost 8 bases and J lost 5, with 9 bases in between. The CDR3 is 12 residues long. CDR3 sequence: CASHGVNEKLFF. Here the CDR3 DNA reads TGTGCCAGCCACGGGGTCAATGAAAAACTGTTTTTT.

The genes are TRBV19 and TRBJ2-1, with D maybe TRBD1 (5 bases). The V end lost 9 bases, the J end lost 4 bases, and 19 bases lay between the germline ends. The CDR3 consists of 15 residues. The germline V gene encodes CDR1 LNHDA and CDR2 SQIVND (reference sequence). CDR3 sequence reads: CASKAGPLGYNEQFF. The CDR3 coding sequence is TGTGCCAGCAAGGCAGGGCCCCTGGGTTACAATGAGCAGTTCTTC.

The V gene is TRBV3-1 (or the pseudogene TRBV3-2), the J gene TRBJ2-4; D is perhaps TRBD1 (6 bases). This CDR3 is 18 amino acids long. V was trimmed by 2 bases and J by 0 bases, leaving 17 bases between them. Germline values: CDR1 LGHDT, CDR2 YNNKEL (reference sequence). The CDR3 loop reads CASSQTLGQTIAKNIQYF. DNA for the CDR3: TGTGCCAGCAGCCAAACCCTGGGACAAACTATAGCCAAAAACATTCAGTACTTC.

The chain joins TRBV6-2 or TRBV6-3 to TRBJ1-1; D may be TRBD1 (5 bases). The length of the CDR3 is 15 residues. Trimming removed 5 bases at V and 0 bases at J, with 13 bases between. Looked up from germline, CDR1 is MNHEY and CDR2 is SVGEGT. CDR3 protein: CASSTLQGLNTEAFF. CDR3 in DNA: TGTGCCAGCAGTACACTTCAGGGTTTGAACACTGAAGCTTTCTTT.